A single sample gave rise to the 21 T cell receptor beta chains below, sequenced in a study of shared clonotypes between healthy human individuals. Some clones are missing from TCRdb's copy, which holds only in-frame ones; the method was immunoSEQ multiplex PCR. The sample holds a few million clones, over 85% seen once. Input material: naive CD4+ T cells sorted from blood. Subset reported: CD45RA+ positively selected. These receptors all come from a young man in good health.

This chain uses TRBV5-4 with TRBJ2-3; D may match TRBD1 or TRBD2 (6 bases each). The V end was cut by 3 bases, the J end by 0 bases, with 11 bases between. This CDR3 region has 15 residues. Germline values: CDR1 SGHNT, CDR2 YYREEE (reference sequence). The chain's CDR3 is CASSSGGQSTDTQYF. The DNA for the CDR3 is TGTGCCAGCAGCTCCGGGGGCCAAAGCACAGATACGCAGTATTTT.

The V call is TRBV15, the J call TRBJ2-7, with D possibly matching TRBD2 (7 bases). Germline-derived CDR1 and CDR2 are LNHNV and YYDKDF (reference sequence). The CDR3 length is 17 residues. V was clipped by 0 bases and J by 0 bases, with 15 bases between them. The CDR3 DNA is TGTGCCACCAGCAGAGATCTAGGGGGGGGAAGCTCCTACGAGCAGTACTTC. It codes for CATSRDLGGGSSYEQYF.

The rearrangement joins TRBV2 to TRBJ2-7, with 7 positions matching TRBD1. Trimming cost V 2 bases and J 4 bases; bases outside gene matches: 8. The CDR3 spans 15 residues. CDR1 is SNHLY and CDR2 is FYNNEI in the germline V gene. The CDR3 spells CASSERETGTYEQYF. CDR3 coding DNA: TGTGCCAGCAGTGAACGTGAGACAGGGACGTACGAGCAGTACTTC.

Concerning this clone: Other DNA sequences in this sample translate to the same CDR3. The V call is TRBV5-6, the J call TRBJ2-5; D unclear. CDR3 length: 11 residues. Per germline, CDR1 SGHDT and CDR2 YYEEEE. Trimming removed 5 bases at V and 1 base at J, with 3 bases between. The CDR3 DNA reads TGTGCCAGCAGTCTCCAAGAGACCCAGTACTTC. Translated, it gives CASSLQETQYF.

The chain couples TRBV5-4 to TRBJ2-1; unclear D gene. The CDR3 is 14 residues long. With 2 bases removed from V and 5 bases from J, the gap between germline ends came to 11 bases. Germline V CDR1 and CDR2: SGHNT, YYREEE (reference sequence). The CDR3 sequence: CASSFGERHNEQFF. The CDR3 DNA is TGTGCCAGCAGCTTTGGAGAGCGTCACAATGAGCAGTTCTTC.

This clone was counted a single time. The V and J genes are TRBV2 and TRBJ1-1, with no clear D. Between the trimmed V and J ends, which lost 4 bases and 3 bases, there was a span of 12 bases. Germline V gives CDR1 SNHLY, CDR2 FYNNEI. The CDR3 totals 14 residues. CDR3 sequence: CASSGLGSYTEAFF. In DNA, the CDR3 is TGTGCCAGCAGTGGTCTGGGATCGTACACTGAAGCTTTCTTT.

V gene TRBV18 combines with J gene TRBJ1-3, with 8 nucleotides matching TRBD1. With 2 bases clipped from V and 0 bases from J, the junction kept 12 bases outside the gene matches. Germline CDR1 and CDR2: KGHSH and LQKENI. The CDR3 runs to 19 residues. The CDR3 protein is CASSPGIQGAEVSGNTIYF. The CDR3 DNA is TGTGCCAGCTCACCAGGAATCCAGGGGGCAGAAGTCTCTGGAAACACCATATATTTT.

CDR3 DNA: TGTGCCAGCAGCTATACCATCGGTGGCTACGAGCAGTACTTC. It specifies CASSYTIGGYEQYF. The chain carries TRBV7-2 and TRBJ2-7; no reliable D call. Germline V gene data show CDR1 as SGHTA and CDR2 as FQGNSA. The ends were cut back, 4 bases at V and 3 bases at J, with 13 bases in the middle. The CDR3 extends over 14 amino acids.

A remark on this clone: This sample includes further DNA sequences coding for the same CDR3. The chain recombines TRBV5-6 with TRBJ2-5, with D possibly called TRBD1 or TRBD2 (5 bases each). The CDR3 spans 13 residues. Germline CDR1 reads SGHDT; CDR2 reads YYEEEE. V dropped 5 bases and J dropped 3 bases, with 11 bases sitting between them. Here the CDR3 DNA reads TGTGCCAGCAGACCGCGAGGGGAAGAGACCCAGTACTTC. Translation: CASRPRGEETQYF.

The genes are TRBV5-1 and TRBJ1-6; D gene ambiguous. Germline CDR1 reads SGHRS; CDR2 reads YFSETQ. There are 14 residues in the CDR3. Trimming removed 0 bases from V and 10 bases from J, with 11 bases in between. The CDR3 here is CASSLEGVWSPLHF. The CDR3 nucleotides read TGCGCCAGCAGCTTGGAGGGAGTTTGGTCACCCCTCCACTTT. The full variable domain, its missing parts supplied by reference TRBV5-1 and TRBJ1-6, is KAGVTQTPRYLIKTRGQQVTLSCSPISGHRSVSWYQQTPGQGLQFLFEYFSETQRNKGNFPGRFSGRQFSNSRSEMNVSTLELGDSALYLCASSLEGVWSPLHFGNGTRLTVT.

The rearrangement uses TRBV11-2 and TRBJ1-6; D remains unclear. There are 15 residues in the CDR3. The V end lost 4 bases, the J end lost 0 bases, and 7 bases lay between the germline ends. Germline CDR1 and CDR2: SGHAT and FQNNGV. CDR3 amino acids: CASSSASSYNSPLHF. The CDR3 nucleotides are TGTGCCAGCAGCTCTGCGAGCTCCTATAATTCACCCCTCCACTTT.

This clone was picked up one time. The chain employs TRBV18 and TRBJ1-5; 7 bases map to TRBD1. This CDR3 region has 16 residues. Losses at the gene ends were 1 base for V and 3 bases for J; bases not matched to a gene: 6. Germline-derived CDR1 and CDR2 are KGHSH and LQKENI. The CDR3 DNA sequence: TGTGCCAGCTCACCACGAGAGACAGGGAACAATCAGCCCCAGCATTTT. It specifies CASSPRETGNNQPQHF.

V usage is TRBV6-4 and J usage is TRBJ1-4; D perhaps matches TRBD1 (5 bases). The ends were cut back, 0 bases at V and 3 bases at J, with 8 bases in the middle. The CDR3 consists of 15 residues. The germline gives CDR1 MRHNA, CDR2 SNTAGT. CDR3 nucleotides: TGTGCCAGCAGTGACTCCTGGGACTCTAATGAAAAACTGTTTTTT. This gives the protein CASSDSWDSNEKLFF.

V is TRBV7-9 and J is TRBJ1-1; possible D gene TRBD1, 6 bases. Per germline, CDR1 SEHNR and CDR2 FQNEAQ (reference sequence). The CDR3 runs to 14 residues. V dropped 5 bases and J dropped 3 bases, with 13 bases sitting between them. For the CDR3, the DNA is TGTGCCAGCAGCCTACAGGGTTGGGACACTGAAGCTTTCTTT. Amino acid sequence: CASSLQGWDTEAFF.

The chain recombines TRBV30 with TRBJ1-2; D might be TRBD1 (6 bases). The CDR3 runs to 15 residues. CDR1 GTSNPN and CDR2 SVGIG come from the germline V gene (reference sequence). The V end lost 0 bases, the J end lost 0 bases, and 11 bases lay between the germline ends. CDR3 DNA sequence: TGTGCCTGGAGTGTACCCGGGGGCTCTAACTATGGCTACACCTTC. As protein: CAWSVPGGSNYGYTF.

The V call is TRBV30, the J call TRBJ2-7; 9 positions agree with TRBD1. V lost 1 base to trimming and J lost 4 bases; unmatched junction nucleotides: 11. The CDR3 is 16 amino acids. The germline V gene has CDR1 GTSNPN and CDR2 SVGIG (reference sequence). The CDR3 sequence: CAWSDISGTGKYEQYF. DNA for the CDR3: TGTGCCTGGAGTGACATATCCGGGACAGGGAAGTACGAGCAGTACTTC.

This CDR3 reads CATSRDRGLDEQFF. The CDR3 DNA sequence: TGTGCCACCTCCCGGGACAGGGGCTTGGATGAGCAGTTCTTC. The V gene is TRBV2, the J gene TRBJ2-1; TRBD1 matches at 10 bases. V lost 10 bases and J lost 8; bases outside the gene matches: 11. The length of the CDR3 is 14 residues. Germline loops: CDR1 SNHLY, CDR2 FYNNEI.

This rearrangement joins TRBV5-4 to TRBJ1-1; TRBD1 matches 7 bases. This CDR3 has 15 amino acids. CDR1 and CDR2 (germline): SGHNT, YYREEE (reference sequence). The J segment lost 2 bases and the V segment lost 6 bases, leaving 10 bases of the junction unmatched. CDR3 sequence (DNA): TGTGCCAGCAATGAGGGGGCTGGAATTAACACTGAAGCTTTCTTT. Residues: CASNEGAGINTEAFF.

V usage is TRBV10-2 and J usage is TRBJ2-2, with TRBD2 as a possible D gene (6 bases). V was pared by 6 bases and J by 3 bases, with 11 bases between. Germline lookup yields CDR1 WSHSY and CDR2 SAAADI. The CDR3 totals 14 residues. The DNA for the CDR3 is TGCGCCAGCAGAGTCCCGGGGGACACCGGGGAGCTGTTTTTT. It translates to CASRVPGDTGELFF.

J is TRBJ1-1 and V is TRBV6-1, with D possibly matching TRBD1 (5 bases). The CDR3 consists of 14 residues. V lost 5 bases and J 7 bases, leaving 17 bases between the germline ends. Germline CDR1 MNHNS, CDR2 SASEGT. The CDR3 loop reads CASSPKGGTGEAFF. CDR3 nucleotide sequence: TGTGCCAGCAGTCCCAAGGGTGGCACAGGTGAAGCTTTCTTT.

V gene TRBV7-2 combines with J gene TRBJ1-2, with 8 bases lining up with TRBD1. The V segment lost 2 bases and the J segment 7 bases; nucleotides outside the gene matches: 6. CDR3 length: 14 amino acids. Germline V lookup: CDR1 SGHTA, CDR2 FQGNSA. The CDR3 sequence is CASSLQTGVGGYTF. Written as DNA, the CDR3 is TGTGCCAGCAGCTTACAGACAGGGGTCGGTGGCTACACCTTC.